This TCR beta chain was documented in a study of blood T cell repertoires in COVID-19. Study-wide background: T cells, B-cell-depleted T cells, or PBMCs provided the cDNA or gDNA that served as material.

This CDR3 region has 16 residues. With 8 bases clipped from V and 3 bases from J, the junction kept 16 bases outside the gene matches. Germline CDR1 is SGHTA and CDR2 is FQGNSA. Per the original data handling: Reference gene primer amplification yielded estimated nucleated cell counts. Sequencing used immunoSEQ multiplex PCR; TCRdb keeps in-frame clones, though not all of them. V and J calls and clone size are copied from that table; D and trimming were computed from the DNA. Of tens of thousands of clones in the sample, 88% are singletons; the top ten hold about 5%. This rearrangement joins TRBV7-2 to TRBJ2-7, with TRBD1 identical over 7 bases. The specimen was peripheral blood. This receptor was obtained from a human donor in a cohort sampled during active COVID-19. CDR3 nucleotide sequence: TGTGCCAGCGCCCCCCCTTTCGGGCAGGGGGACTACGAGCAGTACTTC. Its protein is CASAPPFGQGDYEQYF.